A single sample gave rise to the 12 T cell receptor beta chains below, sequenced in a study of T cells after yellow fever vaccination. One entry per CDR3 protein results from TCRdb running MiXCR on the 5' RACE reads. The sample holds some 300,000 distinct CDR3 sequences, around 10% seen once. The sample consisted of CD4+ T cells sorted from PBMCs, taken 5 days after the yellow fever booster vaccination. Every receptor here comes from a man between 18 and 29 years old who received the YFV17D yellow fever vaccine.

This clonotype was counted between two and nine times. The genes are TRBV7-9 and TRBJ1-6; D gene unclear. The CDR3 is made up of 12 amino acids. Between the trimmed V and J ends, which lost 5 bases and 10 bases, there was a span of 9 bases. Germline V gives CDR1 SEHNR, CDR2 FQNEAQ (reference sequence). The CDR3: CASSPPSSPLHF. DNA for the CDR3: TGTGCCAGCAGCCCCCCTTCCTCACCCCTCCACTTT.

There are a few counts of this clonotype. V gene TRBV19 combines with J gene TRBJ1-5; perhaps TRBD1 as D (5 bases). V lost 1 base and J lost 5, with 18 bases in between. Germline CDR1 and CDR2: LNHDA and SQIVND (reference sequence). This CDR3 contains 17 residues. The CDR3 region has the DNA TGTGCCAGTAGTATAGGTCCTTCGGACAATACTTATCAGCCCCAGCATTTT. Translation gives CASSIGPSDNTYQPQHF.

This clonotype was seen at least ten times. The junction departs from germline at one end; a sequencing error may be responsible. V usage is TRBV7-7 and J usage is TRBJ2-2; D is possibly TRBD1 (7 bases). CDR1 and CDR2 from the germline V gene are SSHAT and FNYEAQ (reference sequence). This CDR3 spans 17 amino acids. The CDR3 DNA sequence: TGTGCTAGCAGCCGGCGCTCAGACAGGGAGGTCACCGGGGAGCTGTTTTTT. Its protein product is CASSRRSDREVTGELFF. The full variable domain, in which reference TRBV7-7 and TRBJ2-2 provide the parts outside the CDR3, is GAGVSQSPRYKVTKRGQDVTLRCDPISSHATLYWYQQALGQGPEFLTYFNYEAQPDKSGLPSDRFSAERPEGSISTLTIQRTEQRDSAMYRCASSRRSDREVTGELFFGEGSRLTVL.

V and J are TRBV20-1 and TRBJ2-1; 7 nucleotides agree with TRBD2. V trimming: 2 bases; J trimming: 5 bases; junction bases outside the gene matches: 6. Per the germline V gene, CDR1 is DFQATT and CDR2 is SNEGSKA (reference sequence). The CDR3 sequence is 14 residues long. CDR3 DNA: TGCAGTGCTAGAACCGGACTAGGGAACAATGAGCAGTTCTTC. As protein: CSARTGLGNNEQFF.

The table lists this clonotype with many counts. The chain has TRBV7-2 and TRBJ2-5; no clear D gene. Germline CDR1 reads SGHTA; CDR2 reads FQGNSA. There are 14 residues in the CDR3. Trimming shortened V by 6 bases and J by 2 bases, and 13 bases separated the two germline ends. This CDR3 is CASRPTAVQETQYF. CDR3 nucleotides: TGTGCCAGCAGGCCAACTGCTGTGCAAGAGACCCAGTACTTC.

This chain uses TRBV6-6 with TRBJ1-6; no definite D call. Trimming cost V 6 bases and J 3 bases, with 9 bases left between them. Germline V gene sequence: CDR1 MNHNY, CDR2 SVGAGI (reference sequence). The CDR3 totals 14 residues. The CDR3 is CASSPQFYNSPLHF. Here the CDR3 DNA reads TGTGCCAGCAGCCCACAGTTCTATAATTCACCCCTCCACTTT.

J is TRBJ1-4 and V is TRBV5-6, with 7 bases fitting TRBD1. The germline V gene encodes CDR1 SGHDT and CDR2 YYEEEE. The CDR3 runs 16 residues. J was trimmed by 7 bases and V by 0 bases; bases with no gene match: 9. This CDR3 reads CASSLEGQAKSEKLFF. CDR3 DNA: TGTGCCAGCAGCTTGGAAGGACAGGCCAAAAGTGAAAAACTGTTTTTT. The full variable domain, its missing parts supplied by reference TRBV5-6 and TRBJ1-4, is DAGVTQSPTHLIKTRGQQVTLRCSPKSGHDTVSWYQQALGQGPQFIFQYYEEEERQRGNFPDRFSGHQFPNYSSELNVNALLLGDSALYLCASSLEGQAKSEKLFFGSGTQLSVL.

J is TRBJ2-1 and V is TRBV7-2; D might be TRBD2 (6 bases). Germline values: CDR1 SGHTA, CDR2 FQGNSA. CDR3 length: 14 amino acids. Trimming took 3 bases from V and 10 from J, leaving 16 bases between them. The CDR3 DNA follows: TGTGCCAGCAGCTTCGGGTCCCTTCGGGGGGAGCAGTTCTTC. Its translation: CASSFGSLRGEQFF. The complete variable domain, with remaining parts taken from reference TRBV7-2 and TRBJ2-1, reads GAGVSQSPSNKVTEKGKDVELRCDPISGHTALYWYRQSLGQGLEFLIYFQGNSAPDKSGLPSDRFSAERTGGSVSTLTIQRTQQEDSAVYLCASSFGSLRGEQFFGPGTRLTVL.

This clonotype was detected ten times or more. The chain couples TRBV7-2 to TRBJ2-1; TRBD1 matches 9 bases. J lost 10 bases, V lost 6 bases, and 13 bases had no gene match. The germline V gene has CDR1 SGHTA and CDR2 FQGNSA. This CDR3 comprises 15 residues. CDR3 loop: CASRGTGKGLGEQFF. The CDR3 DNA is TGTGCCAGCAGGGGGACAGGGAAAGGTTTGGGCGAGCAGTTCTTC.

This chain connects TRBV6-2 or TRBV6-3 to TRBJ1-4; no firm D call. From germline, CDR1 is MNHEY and CDR2 SVGEGT. V lost 6 bases and J 0 bases, leaving 14 bases between the germline ends. The CDR3 has 16 residues. The CDR3, as DNA: TGTGCCAGCAGCCCAGCCGCCGTTACAACTAATGAAAAACTGTTTTTT. It yields the protein CASSPAAVTTNEKLFF.

This chain links TRBV3-1 with TRBJ2-5; possibly TRBD1 for D (5 bases). The CDR3 consists of 13 residues. Per germline, CDR1 LGHDT and CDR2 YNNKEL (reference sequence). The V and J ends lost 2 bases and 6 bases respectively, with 10 bases between them. The CDR3 is CASSQQGFQTQYF. The CDR3 DNA is TGTGCCAGCAGCCAACAGGGATTCCAGACCCAGTACTTC.

A few counts support this clonotype. V gene TRBV5-4 combines with J gene TRBJ2-2, with a tentative D call TRBD2 (5 bases). This CDR3 region has 17 residues. Deletions cut 4 bases from V and 4 bases from J, with 20 bases between. Germline loops: CDR1 SGHNT, CDR2 YYREEE (reference sequence). The CDR3 loop is CASSPTVSGSGTGELFF. Written as DNA, the CDR3 is TGTGCCAGCAGCCCCACGGTATCGGGGTCGGGCACCGGGGAGCTGTTTTTT.